These T cell receptor beta chains were read from a single sample in a study of OX40 agonist ivuxolimab in advanced cancers. Using immunoSEQ multiplex PCR, the repertoire was profiled, and TCRdb retains in-frame clones only, with some absent. The sample has 55,000 to 65,000 clones; roughly nine tenths are singletons. This specimen was CD4+ or CD8+ T cells sorted from blood, taken in a trial of the OX40 agonist ivuxolimab. The receptors stem from an adult with an advanced solid tumor such as melanoma, head and neck, liver or kidney cancer. CDR3s leave out the opening cysteine and the closing phenylalanine or tryptophan. The order of the fields is V gene, J gene, CDR3 protein.

V gene: TRBV28
J gene: TRBJ2-2
CDR3 protein: ASSLWTSGRRGELF

V gene: TRBV9
J gene: TRBJ1-6
CDR3 protein: ASSRGQGRNSPLH

V gene: TRBV11-2
J gene: TRBJ2-7
CDR3 protein: ASSLGRLNEQY

V gene: TRBV5-1
J gene: TRBJ2-3
CDR3 protein: ASSLLGRETDTQY

V gene: TRBV7-3
J gene: TRBJ2-3
CDR3 protein: ASSLGSASTDTQY

V gene: TRBV6-1
J gene: .
CDR3 protein: ASRRTSGSYEQY

V gene: TRBV4-3
J gene: TRBJ2-1
CDR3 protein: ASSQDAARIYNEQF

V gene: TRBV30
J gene: TRBJ2-4
CDR3 protein: AWSVRGRGAKNIQY

V gene: TRBV5-4
J gene: TRBJ2-1
CDR3 protein: ASSTPGLAGHYNEQF

V gene: TRBV19
J gene: TRBJ2-3
CDR3 protein: ATGTGEFTDTQY

V gene: TRBV6-1
J gene: TRBJ2-1
CDR3 protein: ASSVESGAEQF

V gene: TRBV7-2
J gene: TRBJ2-2
CDR3 protein: ASSLGSRIGELF

V gene: TRBV6-5
J gene: TRBJ2-7
CDR3 protein: ARVLAHSYEQY

V gene: TRBV11-2
J gene: TRBJ1-2
CDR3 protein: ASSPPPGRQEDGYT

V gene: TRBV7-3
J gene: TRBJ1-5
CDR3 protein: ASSSRPQH

V gene: TRBV4-3
J gene: TRBJ2-7
CDR3 protein: ASSQEPADRGEAYEQY

V gene: TRBV4-3
J gene: TRBJ1-6
CDR3 protein: ASSQEQGSDSPLH

V gene: TRBV6-5
J gene: TRBJ2-7
CDR3 protein: ASRTGPSSYEQY

V gene: TRBV6-5
J gene: TRBJ2-7
CDR3 protein: ASSRAASPEQY

V gene: TRBV20-1
J gene: TRBJ1-2
CDR3 protein: SAARAVGYT

V gene: TRBV11-1
J gene: TRBJ2-3
CDR3 protein: ASSLGEIRDTDTQY

V gene: TRBV19
J gene: TRBJ2-4
CDR3 protein: ASSMGPGGGVAKNIQY

V gene: TRBV6-5
J gene: TRBJ1-1
CDR3 protein: ASSYRGKRNTEAF

V gene: TRBV10-3
J gene: TRBJ1-3
CDR3 protein: AIRTGRTGNTIY

V gene: TRBV29-1
J gene: TRBJ2-3
CDR3 protein: SVDRGDLTETQY

V gene: TRBV7-3
J gene: TRBJ2-2
CDR3 protein: ASSLTNTGELF

V gene: TRBV5-1
J gene: TRBJ2-5
CDR3 protein: ASSPRGSGQETQY

V gene: TRBV5-6
J gene: TRBJ2-1
CDR3 protein: ASSLMLVDEQF

V gene: TRBV20-1
J gene: TRBJ2-5
CDR3 protein: SWIQETQY

V gene: TRBV7-3
J gene: TRBJ2-7
CDR3 protein: ASSDRNSYEQY

V gene: TRBV10-3
J gene: TRBJ2-3
CDR3 protein: AVEGGRRADTQY

V gene: TRBV7-3
J gene: TRBJ1-6
CDR3 protein: ASSFKQNSPLH

V gene: TRBV28
J gene: TRBJ1-2
CDR3 protein: ASRTGGGVYGYT

V gene: TRBV5-8
J gene: TRBJ2-1
CDR3 protein: ASSFLSPEGGNEQF

V gene: TRBV7-6
J gene: TRBJ1-3
CDR3 protein: AIRRSGNTIY

V gene: TRBV7-2
J gene: TRBJ2-2
CDR3 protein: ASSQSVTRPGELF

V gene: TRBV7-3
J gene: TRBJ1-2
CDR3 protein: ASSPSGTGNYGYT

V gene: TRBV7-2
J gene: TRBJ2-2
CDR3 protein: ASSTPTGGLAGTGELF

V gene: TRBV19
J gene: TRBJ2-1
CDR3 protein: ASSRLAGDNEQF

V gene: TRBV5-6
J gene: TRBJ2-5
CDR3 protein: ASSLSFSGLQETQY

V gene: TRBV21-1
J gene: TRBJ2-2
CDR3 protein: ASSKGPAGGLGELF

V gene: TRBV10-2
J gene: TRBJ2-5
CDR3 protein: ASNHRGGQETQY

V gene: TRBV2
J gene: TRBJ1-4
CDR3 protein: ASSSGQGGISEKLF

V gene: TRBV23-1
J gene: TRBJ1-5
CDR3 protein: ASSQTGGGQPQH

V gene: TRBV7-2
J gene: TRBJ2-3
CDR3 protein: ASSTGVGTDTQY

V gene: TRBV7-2
J gene: TRBJ2-1
CDR3 protein: ASSRGGASSYNEQF

V gene: TRBV13
J gene: TRBJ2-3
CDR3 protein: ATSGRESTNTQY

V gene: TRBV11-2
J gene: TRBJ2-3
CDR3 protein: ASSLEGRGSTDTQY

V gene: TRBV4-2
J gene: TRBJ2-1
CDR3 protein: ASSASPSREQF

V gene: TRBV10-3
J gene: TRBJ2-6
CDR3 protein: AISESRPQSSGRLRTNVLT

V gene: TRBV6-1
J gene: TRBJ1-2
CDR3 protein: ASSDQGAQGGYT

V gene: TRBV28
J gene: TRBJ1-2
CDR3 protein: ASSPMIGSADFLNYGYT

V gene: TRBV2
J gene: TRBJ2-7
CDR3 protein: ASSALSSEQY

V gene: TRBV19
J gene: TRBJ1-2
CDR3 protein: ASSIQEAYGYT

V gene: TRBV11-2
J gene: TRBJ2-7
CDR3 protein: ASSLAGGPVYEQY